This paragraph covers one TCR beta chain sequence. TCRdb re-derived calls from the 5' RACE reads in MiXCR, one entry per CDR3 protein. This table has roughly 70,000 distinct CDR3 sequences, around 9.3% appearing once. Time point: blood at routine non-recurrence follow-up after resection. These data come from a study of spatial heterogeneity in lung cancer. Germline V gene data show CDR1 as SGHRS and CDR2 as YFSETQ. With 7 bases removed from V and 4 bases from J, the gap between germline ends came to 23 bases. The CDR3 consists of 16 residues. The material sequenced was PBMCs, taken at follow-up. V is TRBV5-1 and J is TRBJ2-5; D is possibly TRBD2 (7 bases). The receptor was derived from a female donor with early-stage non-small cell lung cancer. This CDR3 is CASQPSDGGLGETQYF. CDR3 DNA sequence: TGCGCCAGCCAGCCCTCGGACGGGGGGCTAGGAGAGACCCAGTACTTC.